The 13 T cell receptor beta chains listed next were all sequenced from one sample in a study of blood T cells in healthy people across ages. Then a second PCR, running roughly 7 to 11 cycles, was carried out with a sample-barcoded 5' primer and a J-beta primer mix. One entry per CDR3 protein results from TCRdb running MiXCR on the 5' RACE reads. The profile shows fewer than 2 million distinct CDR3 sequences, 30% to 40% of them singletons. The material sequenced was blood. The receptors were gathered from a human donor in good health.

The chain carries TRBV29-1 and TRBJ2-1; 11 bases line up with TRBD1. V was clipped by 6 bases and J by 10 bases; unmatched bases: 8. The CDR3 loop spans 13 amino acids. Germline CDR1 reads SQVTM; CDR2 reads ANQGSEA. The CDR3 protein is CSVPGQGEREQFF. The CDR3 DNA follows: TGCAGCGTCCCGGGACAGGGGGAAAGAGAGCAGTTCTTC.

This clonotype turned up a few times. The J gene is TRBJ2-5, the V gene TRBV12-3 or TRBV12-4; D is uncertain. The CDR3 spans 14 residues. Trimming shortened V by 3 bases and J by 5 bases, and 13 bases separated the two germline ends. Written as DNA, the CDR3 is TGTGCCAGCAGTTTTACTTACTCCGGCGAGACCCAGTACTTC. This gives the protein CASSFTYSGETQYF.

This clonotype came up a few times. The J gene is TRBJ2-1, the V gene TRBV5-1, with no clear D. Germline V gene lookup returns CDR1 SGHRS and CDR2 YFSETQ. V was clipped by 0 bases and J by 6 bases, with 10 bases between them. CDR3 length: 14 residues. CDR3 sequence reads: CASSLGAVSNEQFF. CDR3 nucleotides: TGCGCCAGCAGCTTGGGGGCGGTGAGCAATGAGCAGTTCTTC.

This clonotype was seen many times. V gene TRBV11-2 combines with J gene TRBJ2-7; D unresolved. CDR3 length equals 13 residues. V was pared by 2 bases and J by 3 bases, with 8 bases between. Germline V gene lookup returns CDR1 SGHAT and CDR2 FQNNGV. CDR3 DNA sequence: TGTGCCAGCAGCTTACCACAATACTACGAGCAGTACTTC. Protein: CASSLPQYYEQYF. Supplemented by reference TRBV11-2 and TRBJ2-7, the full variable domain reads EAGVAQSPRYKIIEKRQSVAFWCNPISGHATLYWYQQILGQGPKLLIQFQNNGVVDDSQLPKDRFSAERLKGVDSTLKIQPAKLEDSAVYLCASSLPQYYEQYFGPGTRLTVT.

This chain uses TRBV7-2 with TRBJ2-3; TRBD2 agrees at 7 bases. V shed 2 bases and J 5 bases; nucleotides not matched to a gene: 7. CDR1 is SGHTA and CDR2 is FQGNSA in the germline V gene. The CDR3 extends over 15 amino acids. Written as DNA, the CDR3 is TGTGCCAGCAGCTTAAGGGCGGGAGAAATAGATACGCAGTATTTT. Its protein product is CASSLRAGEIDTQYF.

Concerning this clonotype: A much bigger clone sits one base away, suggesting this may be a read error. The V gene is TRBV28, the J gene TRBJ1-4, with D maybe TRBD1 (6 bases). Germline V gives CDR1 MDHEN, CDR2 SYDVKM. V shed 5 bases and J shed 5 bases, with 12 bases lying between them. The CDR3 runs 14 residues. The CDR3 sequence is CASSRCQGNEKLFF. The CDR3 DNA reads as TGTGCCAGCAGTCGATGCCAGGGGAATGAAAAACTGTTTTTT.

This clonotype was seen many times. The J gene is TRBJ2-7, the V gene TRBV5-1; TRBD1 matches 9 bases. This CDR3 has 15 residues. V lost 3 bases and J lost 3; bases outside the gene matches: 7. Germline CDR1 SGHRS, CDR2 YFSETQ. The DNA for the CDR3 is TGCGCCAGCAGCTACTTCCGGGACAGGGACTACGAGCAGTACTTC. Encoded protein: CASSYFRDRDYEQYF.

The chain has TRBV29-1 and TRBJ1-2, with 7 bases aligning to TRBD1. CDR1 SQVTM and CDR2 ANQGSEA come from the germline V gene. The length of the CDR3 is 13 residues. The ends lost 7 bases at V and 4 bases at J; junction bases unmatched: 9. In DNA, the CDR3 is TGCAGCGCGACACCCGGGACAGTCTATGGCTACACCTTC. Its protein is CSATPGTVYGYTF.

As concerns this clonotype: Sequence at one end of the junction differs from germline and may be a read error. V and J are TRBV9 and TRBJ1-2, with D maybe TRBD1 (6 bases). This CDR3 region has 16 residues. The V gene's germline CDR1 is SGDLS and CDR2 YYNGEE. The CDR3: CAGSSNRESANYGYTF. DNA for the CDR3: TGTGCCGGCAGCTCTAACAGGGAATCCGCTAACTATGGCTACACCTTC.

On this clonotype itself: One end of the junction is discordant with germline, which a read error may explain. This sequence joins TRBV9 and TRBJ2-7; 9 bases fit TRBD1. CDR1 is SGDLS, CDR2 YYNGEE, per germline. CDR3 length: 14 residues. This CDR3 is CACSTTGQGYEQYF. The CDR3 DNA sequence: TGTGCCTGCAGCACAACGGGACAGGGCTACGAGCAGTACTTC.

This clonotype has only a few counts. The chain uses TRBV11-2 and TRBJ2-3; 11 bases align to TRBD2. The CDR3 extends over 20 amino acids. CDR1 SGHAT and CDR2 FQNNGV come from the germline V gene. The ends lost 2 bases at V and 3 bases at J; junction bases unmatched: 16. This chain's CDR3 is CASSLMLAGGRVHITDTQYF. The DNA for the CDR3 is TGTGCCAGCAGCTTAATGCTAGCGGGGGGCCGAGTTCACATTACAGATACGCAGTATTTT.

This clonotype has just a few counts. The chain recombines TRBV7-2 with TRBJ2-5, with 10 nucleotides matching TRBD2. J was trimmed by 7 bases and V by 4 bases; bases with no gene match: 15. CDR1 is SGHTA, CDR2 FQGNSA, per germline. CDR3 length equals 17 residues. DNA for the CDR3: TGTGCCAGCAGCTCTAGGGGCGCTAGCGGGGGATATGGGACCCAGTACTTC. Translation gives CASSSRGASGGYGTQYF.

The chain combines TRBV11-3 with TRBJ2-1; 12 bases match TRBD2. Germline trimming cut 5 bases from V and 8 bases from J; bases unmatched to any gene: 10. Germline CDR1 SGHNT, CDR2 YENEEA. The CDR3 has 16 amino acids. CDR3 protein: CASSTRTSGVGDEQFF. CDR3 coding DNA: TGTGCCAGCAGCACTCGGACTAGCGGGGTAGGGGATGAGCAGTTCTTC.